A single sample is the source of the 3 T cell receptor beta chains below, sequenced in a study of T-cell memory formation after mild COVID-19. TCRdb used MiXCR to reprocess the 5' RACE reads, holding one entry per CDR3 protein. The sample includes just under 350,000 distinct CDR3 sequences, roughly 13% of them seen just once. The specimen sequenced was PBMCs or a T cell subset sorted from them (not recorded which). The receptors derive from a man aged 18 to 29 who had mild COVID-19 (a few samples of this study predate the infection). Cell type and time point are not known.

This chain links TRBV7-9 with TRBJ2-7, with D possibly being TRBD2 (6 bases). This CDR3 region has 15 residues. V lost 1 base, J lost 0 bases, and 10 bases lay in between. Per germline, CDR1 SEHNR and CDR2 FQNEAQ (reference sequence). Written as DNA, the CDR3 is TGTGCCAGCAGCTTAGTGACTAGAAGCTCCTACGAGCAGTACTTC. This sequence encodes CASSLVTRSSYEQYF.

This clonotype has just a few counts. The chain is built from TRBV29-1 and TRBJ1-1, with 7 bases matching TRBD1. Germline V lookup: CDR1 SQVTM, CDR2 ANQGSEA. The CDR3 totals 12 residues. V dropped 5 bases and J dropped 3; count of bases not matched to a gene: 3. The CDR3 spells CSVCQGDTEAFF. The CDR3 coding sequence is TGCAGCGTTTGCCAGGGGGACACTGAAGCTTTCTTT.

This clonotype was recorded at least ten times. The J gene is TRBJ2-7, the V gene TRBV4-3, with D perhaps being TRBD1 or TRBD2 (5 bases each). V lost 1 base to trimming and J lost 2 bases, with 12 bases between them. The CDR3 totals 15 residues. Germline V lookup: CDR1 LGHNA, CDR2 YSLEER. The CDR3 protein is CASSQGDESAYEQYF. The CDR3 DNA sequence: TGCGCCAGCAGCCAAGGGGACGAAAGTGCCTACGAGCAGTACTTC.